Sequencing of this T cell receptor beta chain was carried out in a study of shared clonotypes between healthy human individuals. Study-wide background: Donors, aged 18 to 49, were two women and a few men. Notes on the study in general: A handful of donors shared around 5% of their naive CD4 clonotypes. Generally, naive subsets (rather than memory subsets) showed larger estimated richness.

On this clone itself: What it binds is unknown.

Between the trimmed V and J ends, which lost 7 bases and 0 bases, there was a span of 11 bases. Germline-derived CDR1 and CDR2 are SGHDT and YYEEEE. The CDR3 sequence is 15 residues long. Method: immunoSEQ multiplex PCR; TCRdb's copy keeps in-frame clones and lacks some. This table holds approximately 1,000,000 clones, approximately 80% found once. It was into CD45RA+ naive and CD45RA-negative memory subsets that the CD4+ cells were split. The V and J genes are TRBV5-6 and TRBJ2-6; D perhaps matches TRBD2 (5 bases). The sample taken for sequencing was memory CD4+ T cells from PBMCs. Stated subset: CD45RA-negative fraction. The sequence came from a man between 18 and 29 years old in good health. Some clones in this sample may be carry-over from other donors' samples. CDR3 protein: CASRKEASGANVLTF. The DNA for the CDR3 is TGTGCCAGCCGGAAGGAGGCCTCTGGGGCCAACGTCCTGACTTTC. The full variable domain, completed using reference TRBV5-6 and TRBJ2-6, is DAGVTQSPTHLIKTRGQQVTLRCSPKSGHDTVSWYQQALGQGPQFIFQYYEEEERQRGNFPDRFSGHQFPNYSSELNVNALLLGDSALYLCASRKEASGANVLTFGAGSRLTVL.